This TCR beta chain was recovered during a study of blood T cell repertoires in COVID-19. Per the original data handling: Amplification of reference gene primers was used by the study to estimate nucleated cell counts. The table came from immunoSEQ multiplex PCR; TCRdb's copy has only in-frame clones and leaves some out. V, J and clone size are taken as reported in that table, and D and trimming were inferred from the DNA itself. The table lists 150,000 to 160,000 clones, roughly 89% of them singletons. The clonotype was recovered from a man aged 45-60 years with acute or convalescent COVID-19. Material: peripheral blood.

The CDR3, as DNA: TGTGCCAGCAGCTTGCGACAGGGGGCTACTGGAAACACCATATATTTT. This translates into CASSLRQGATGNTIYF. V usage is TRBV7-2 and J usage is TRBJ1-3, with TRBD1 identical over 10 bases. The CDR3 is made up of 16 amino acids. The J segment lost 2 bases and the V segment lost 3 bases, leaving 4 bases of the junction unmatched. Looked up from germline, CDR1 is SGHTA and CDR2 is FQGNSA.